The entry below gives a single TCR beta chain sequence along with its context. Measured with immunoSEQ multiplex PCR; TCRdb has only the in-frame clones, and not every one. The repertoire has fewer than 85,000 clones, roughly 89% of them found once; the top ten carry over 2.5%. The data are from a study of OX40 agonist ivuxolimab in advanced cancers. Germline trimming cut 7 bases from V and 5 bases from J; bases unmatched to any gene: 3. The CDR3 has 15 amino acids. Germline CDR1 and CDR2: SNHLY and FYNNEI. Sequenced material: CD4+ or CD8+ T cells sorted from blood, taken in a trial of the OX40 agonist ivuxolimab. V usage is TRBV2 and J usage is TRBJ2-2, with 14 bases aligning to TRBD2. The source is an adult with an advanced solid tumor such as melanoma, head and neck, liver or kidney cancer. The CDR3 DNA is TGTGCCAGCACCAGGACTAGCGGGGGGACCGGGGAGCTGTTTTTT. It translates to CASTRTSGGTGELFF.